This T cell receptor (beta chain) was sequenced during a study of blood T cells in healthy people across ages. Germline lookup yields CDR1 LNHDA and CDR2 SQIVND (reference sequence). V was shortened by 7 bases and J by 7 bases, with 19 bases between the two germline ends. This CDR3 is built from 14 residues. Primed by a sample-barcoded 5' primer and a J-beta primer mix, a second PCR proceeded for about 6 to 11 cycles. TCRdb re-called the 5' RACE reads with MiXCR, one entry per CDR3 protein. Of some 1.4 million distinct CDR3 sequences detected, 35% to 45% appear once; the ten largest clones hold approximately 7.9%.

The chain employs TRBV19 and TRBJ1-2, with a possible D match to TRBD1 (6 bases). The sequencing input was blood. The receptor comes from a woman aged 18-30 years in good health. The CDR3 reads CASTFVGGRLGYTF. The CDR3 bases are TGTGCCAGTACGTTTGTGGGGGGCAGACTTGGCTACACCTTC.